The 4 T cell receptor beta chains below all came from one sample that was sequenced in a study of blood T cell repertoires in COVID-19. Profiled with immunoSEQ multiplex PCR; TCRdb holds only in-frame clones, not every one. The sample gives 100,000 to 150,000 clones, about 81% of which show up once; about 18% is in the top ten. The sequenced sample consisted of peripheral blood. The receptors shown here come from a man aged 30 to 39 with COVID-19, enrolled during active disease.

The V call is TRBV5-5, the J call TRBJ2-1, with a possible D match to TRBD1 (5 bases). V dropped 1 base and J dropped 2 bases, with 13 bases sitting between them. The CDR3 sequence is 16 residues long. Germline-derived CDR1 and CDR2 are SGHKS and YYEKEE (reference sequence). The CDR3 DNA reads as TGTGCCAGCAGCTTGATGGATCAGGGTGCCTACAATGAGCAGTTCTTC. Protein: CASSLMDQGAYNEQFF.

This chain connects TRBV9 to TRBJ2-5; D might be TRBD1 (7 bases). V lost 4 bases, J lost 4 bases, and 20 bases lay in between. CDR3 size: 16 residues. CDR1 and CDR2 from the germline V gene are SGDLS and YYNGEE. The CDR3 nucleotides are TGTGCCAGCAGCCCCAGGGGGGCCGATATTTCAGAGACCCAGTACTTC. Residues: CASSPRGADISETQYF. The variable domain in full, with the rest retrieved from reference TRBV9 and TRBJ2-5, is DSGVTQTPKHLITATGQRVTLRCSPRSGDLSVYWYQQSLDQGLQFLIQYYNGEERAKGNILERFSAQQFPDLHSELNLSSLELGDSALYFCASSPRGADISETQYFGPGTRLLVL.

V is TRBV4-1 and J is TRBJ2-7; weak D call: TRBD2 (6 bases). Trimming removed 0 bases at V and 4 bases at J, with 19 bases between. The CDR3 runs 17 residues. The germline gives CDR1 MGHRA, CDR2 YSYEKL. CDR3 bases: TGCGCCAGCAGCCAAGATCATTCGGACTACCCCATTTACGAGCAGTACTTC. This gives the protein CASSQDHSDYPIYEQYF.

The chain is built from TRBV2 and TRBJ2-1; 13 nucleotides agree with TRBD2. The length of the CDR3 is 15 residues. V lost 5 bases to trimming and J lost 8 bases; unmatched junction nucleotides: 6. Germline V CDR1 and CDR2: SNHLY, FYNNEI. This chain's CDR3 is CASSRTSGRVHEQFF. CDR3 DNA: TGTGCCAGCAGTCGGACTAGCGGGAGAGTCCATGAGCAGTTCTTC.